The 13 T cell receptor beta chains listed next were all sequenced from one sample in a study of shared clonotypes between healthy human individuals. The data were produced by immunoSEQ multiplex PCR, yet TCRdb's version contains in-frame clones alone and is incomplete. This sample has a few million clones; over 85% occur once, and the top ten carry 0.3% to 0.4%. The sequenced material came from naive CD4+ T cells from PBMCs. Subset defined: CD45RA+ positively selected. These receptors were obtained from a man younger than 35 in good health. Some clones in this sample may be carry-over from other donors' samples.

This chain links TRBV11-3 with TRBJ2-1; no firm D call. The CDR3 loop spans 13 amino acids. Trimming cost V 5 bases and J 0 bases, with 5 bases left between them. Germline CDR1 SGHNT, CDR2 YENEEA. The CDR3 loop reads CASSPDSYNEQFF. The CDR3 nucleotides are TGTGCCAGCAGCCCTGACTCCTACAATGAGCAGTTCTTC. Full variable domain (remainder filled in from reference TRBV11-3 and TRBJ2-1): EAGVVQSPRYKIIEKKQPVAFWCNPISGHNTLYWYLQNLGQGPELLIRYENEEAVDDSQLPKDRFSAERLKGVDSTLKIQPAELGDSAVYLCASSPDSYNEQFFGPGTRLTVL.

The chain couples TRBV7-2 to TRBJ2-3; 9 nucleotides agree with TRBD2. Germline V CDR1 and CDR2: SGHTA, FQGNSA. The CDR3 runs 17 residues. V lost 2 bases, J lost 4 bases, and 10 bases stayed unmatched. This chain's CDR3 is CASSLFHGRLAADTQYF. CDR3 sequence (DNA): TGTGCCAGCAGCTTATTCCATGGTCGACTAGCGGCAGATACGCAGTATTTT.

The rearrangement links TRBV7-3 to TRBJ1-3; tentative D call: TRBD1 (5 bases). The CDR3 has 15 residues. Germline loops: CDR1 SGHTA, CDR2 FQGTGA. Trimming took off 5 bases at V and 0 bases at J, with 11 bases between the two ends. This CDR3 is CASSPGGFSGNTIYF. The CDR3 bases are TGTGCCAGCAGCCCCGGGGGGTTCTCTGGAAACACCATATATTTT.

This chain uses TRBV19 with TRBJ1-3; tentative D call: TRBD1 (6 bases). This CDR3 is 14 amino acids long. Trimming removed 5 bases at V and 1 base at J, with 9 bases between. Germline V gene lookup returns CDR1 LNHDA and CDR2 SQIVND (reference sequence). The CDR3 reads CASSATGSGNTIYF. CDR3 sequence (DNA): TGTGCCAGTAGTGCTACAGGGTCTGGAAACACCATATATTTT.

The chain combines TRBV30 with TRBJ1-5; 10 nucleotides line up with TRBD1. CDR3 length: 16 residues. Per the germline V gene, CDR1 is GTSNPN and CDR2 is SVGIG (reference sequence). V lost 3 bases to trimming and J lost 1 base; unmatched junction nucleotides: 6. The DNA for the CDR3 is TGTGCCTGGAGGAACCGGGACAGGGGAAGCAATCAGCCCCAGCATTTT. Encoded protein: CAWRNRDRGSNQPQHF.

The rearrangement uses TRBV27 and TRBJ2-3; D gene unclear. CDR3 size: 13 residues. V shed 5 bases and J shed 1 base, with 7 bases lying between them. CDR1 and CDR2 (germline): MNHEY, SMNVEV (reference sequence). CDR3 sequence: CASSPRRTDTQYF. The CDR3 DNA is TGTGCCAGCAGTCCCCGGCGCACAGATACGCAGTATTTT.

The V gene is TRBV6-5, the J gene TRBJ1-1; D unresolved. CDR3 length equals 15 residues. The germline V and J ends were trimmed by 3 bases and 4 bases, with 15 bases remaining between them. Germline V gene lookup returns CDR1 MNHEY and CDR2 SVGAGI. CDR3 in DNA: TGTGCCAGCAGTTATCTTGGGGTCGGGGTCACTGAAGCTTTCTTT. As protein: CASSYLGVGVTEAFF.

Regarding this clone: Different DNA sequences within this sample yield the same CDR3. This chain joins TRBV5-4 and TRBJ2-1; TRBD2 agrees at 11 bases. Germline loops: CDR1 SGHNT, CDR2 YYREEE (reference sequence). The CDR3 runs to 15 residues. The V gene end was trimmed by 2 bases and the J gene end by 8 bases; junction bases not matched to a gene: 6. CDR3 sequence: CASSLGTSGSYEQFF. The CDR3 DNA reads TGTGCCAGCAGCTTAGGCACTAGCGGGAGCTATGAGCAGTTCTTC.

Note on this clone: The sample has other DNA sequences that encode this CDR3 too. The chain combines TRBV18 with TRBJ1-3; D unresolved. Germline loops: CDR1 KGHSH, CDR2 LQKENI. Between the trimmed V and J ends, which lost 0 bases and 0 bases, there was a span of 6 bases. The CDR3 length is 15 residues. The CDR3 sequence is CASSPPSFSGNTIYF. The CDR3 nucleotides are TGTGCCAGCTCACCACCTTCGTTCTCTGGAAACACCATATATTTT.

The CDR3 protein is CASSLRLGSSYEQYF. CDR3 in DNA: TGTGCCAGCAGTTTGAGGTTGGGCAGCTCCTACGAGCAGTACTTC. The V call is TRBV28, the J call TRBJ2-7, with D hard to call. The CDR3 totals 15 residues. V dropped 3 bases and J dropped 0 bases, with 12 bases sitting between them. Germline CDR1 is MDHEN and CDR2 is SYDVKM.

This sequence joins TRBV10-3 and TRBJ2-1, with 14 bases fitting TRBD2. This CDR3 has 15 residues. V lost 4 bases, J lost 10 bases, and 6 bases stayed unmatched. Germline lookup yields CDR1 ENHRY and CDR2 SYGVKD. For the CDR3, the DNA is TGTGCCATCAGTGCAGGACTAGCGGGAGGAGGGGAGCAGTTCTTC. Amino acids: CAISAGLAGGGEQFF.

This chain links TRBV4-1 with TRBJ2-1, with D unclear. Germline CDR1 reads MGHRA; CDR2 reads YSYEKL. V was pared by 1 base and J by 3 bases, with 10 bases between. This CDR3 has 15 residues. The CDR3 DNA is TGCGCCAGCAGCCAAGGTCGCCAAAGCTACAATGAGCAGTTCTTC. It is translated as CASSQGRQSYNEQFF.

This rearrangement joins TRBV7-9 to TRBJ2-3; D not certain. The V end was cut by 2 bases, the J end by 14 bases, with 17 bases between. The CDR3 has 13 amino acids. Germline V gene lookup returns CDR1 SEHNR and CDR2 FQNEAQ (reference sequence). CDR3 sequence reads: CASSLLSEPGRYF. CDR3 sequence (DNA): TGTGCCAGCAGCTTATTGTCGGAACCCGGACGGTATTTT. The variable domain in full, completed from reference TRBV7-9 and TRBJ2-3, reads DTGVSQNPRHKITKRGQNVTFRCDPISEHNRLYWYRQTLGQGPEFLTYFQNEAQLEKSRLLSDRFSAERPKGSFSTLEIQRTEQGDSAMYLCASSLLSEPGRYFGPGTRLTVL.